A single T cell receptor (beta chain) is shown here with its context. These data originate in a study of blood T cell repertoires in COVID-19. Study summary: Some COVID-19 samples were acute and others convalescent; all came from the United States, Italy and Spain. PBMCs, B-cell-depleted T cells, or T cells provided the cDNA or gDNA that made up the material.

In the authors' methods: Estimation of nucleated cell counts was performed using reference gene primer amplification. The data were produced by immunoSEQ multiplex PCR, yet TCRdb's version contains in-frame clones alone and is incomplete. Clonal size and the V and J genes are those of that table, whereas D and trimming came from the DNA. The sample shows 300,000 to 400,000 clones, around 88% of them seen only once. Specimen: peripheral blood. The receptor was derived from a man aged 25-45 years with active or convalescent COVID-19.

CDR3 amino acids: CASGRTSGRPPTGELFF. The CDR3, as DNA: TGTGCTAGTGGCCGGACTAGCGGGAGGCCCCCAACCGGGGAGCTGTTTTTT. The chain joins TRBV12-5 to TRBJ2-2, with 14 bases lining up with TRBD2. V shed 6 bases, J shed 5 bases, and the junction held 8 bases outside the gene matches. The CDR3 is made up of 17 amino acids. CDR1 LGHNT and CDR2 FRNRAP come from the germline V gene.